This T cell receptor beta chain comes out of a study of T cells in Graves' hyperthyroidism and ophthalmopathy. Study context: Pretreatment peripheral blood was obtained at initial diagnosis.

Details on this clonotype: The antigen is unknown.

The germline gives CDR1 SGHRS, CDR2 YFSETQ. V lost 0 bases, J lost 0 bases, and 15 bases lay in between. The CDR3 is 18 amino acids. Using RNA transcripts as the source, TCR beta CDR3 regions were amplified. When the TCR CDR3 underwent first-round RT-PCR, the HTBI primer set was used. TCRdb re-called the multiplex PCR reads with MiXCR, one entry per CDR3 protein. This table holds hundreds of thousands of distinct CDR3 sequences, about 38% found once. Overall study findings and caveats: Most clonotypes expanded in thyroid above 0.001 were likewise present in blood.

Calling Graves' hyperthyroidism stable meant ophthalmopathy did not progress within 18 months. It was uncontrolled infection, other autoimmune disease, pregnancy or lactation that excluded patients. This sequence originates from a man between 18 and 35 years old with Graves' hyperthyroidism. V and J are TRBV5-1 and TRBJ2-2, with D perhaps matching TRBD2 (6 bases). The source material was blood. The CDR3 is CASSLAGGGRPNTGELFF. The CDR3 nucleotides read TGCGCCAGCAGCTTGGCCGGGGGTGGCAGGCCGAACACCGGGGAGCTGTTTTTT.